This TCR beta chain stems from a study of vaccination and CD4 T cells after COVID-19. Study background: Each of the control cultures got a CEFX pool, an HIV-1 Nef pool, or no peptide.

The assay that was used to sequence DNA from cultured CD4+ T cells was the Oncomine TCR Beta short-read assay. From the PCR reads, TCRdb called clonotypes with MiXCR, one entry per CDR3 protein. Of some 1,400 distinct CDR3 sequences in the sample, more than 10% were seen once. By share, this clonotype counts as large. What it binds is not known. Treatment indicated: 10-day PBMC culture with coronavirus spike peptide pools or control peptides (ViraFEST assay). It was before the COVID-19 pandemic (2011-2018) that the unexposed donor's CD4+ T cells were collected. Sequencing used CD4+ T cells from blood, cultured in vitro. The TCR comes from a human donor in good health.

CDR3 coding DNA: TGTGCCAGCACCCAGCGGGGGGGATCAGATACGCAGTATTTT. Translating gives CASTQRGGSDTQYF. The genes are TRBV6-1 and TRBJ2-3; 10 bases fit TRBD2. Germline values: CDR1 MNHNS, CDR2 SASEGT. CDR3 length equals 14 residues. The trim removed 7 bases at V and 4 bases at J, leaving 5 bases unmatched.